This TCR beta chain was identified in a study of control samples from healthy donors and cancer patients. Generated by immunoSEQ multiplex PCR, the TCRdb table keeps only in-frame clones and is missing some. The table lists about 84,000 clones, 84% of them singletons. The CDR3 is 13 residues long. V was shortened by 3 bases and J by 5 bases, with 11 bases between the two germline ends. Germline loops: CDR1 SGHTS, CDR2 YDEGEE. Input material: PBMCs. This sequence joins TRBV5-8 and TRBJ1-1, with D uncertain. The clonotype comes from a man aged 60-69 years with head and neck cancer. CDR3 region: CASSSRRWTEAFF. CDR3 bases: TGTGCCAGCAGCTCCCGCCGATGGACTGAAGCTTTCTTT.